Detailed here is one TCR beta chain. The antigen is undetermined. This sample was included in a study of CD8 T cells in Susac syndrome. Study-wide results and caveats: Regarding the TCR sequencing and HLA analysis, the study admitted that a relatively small number of individuals were involved.

After extraction with the RNeasy kit, about 0.45 to 1 ug of the RNA was reverse transcribed using random hexamers. The authors amplified TCR beta CDR3 across 54 Vbeta and 13 Jbeta using immunoSEQ multiplex PCR. TCRdb reanalysed the immunoSEQ multiplex PCR reads using MiXCR and keeps one entry per CDR3 protein. The sample lists under 350,000 distinct CDR3 sequences, about 92% occurring once. The CDR3 runs 14 residues. Germline values: CDR1 SNHLY, CDR2 FYNNEI. Germline trimming cut 6 bases from V and 7 bases from J; bases unmatched to any gene: 7. Sequencing targeted TCR beta in T cells from blood (CD8+ and CD4+). The patients serving as multiple sclerosis controls were treatment-naive. They had stable or active relapsing-remitting disease and fulfilled revised McDonald criteria.

Sequencing input: CD4+ T cells from PBMCs. This chain connects TRBV2 to TRBJ1-4, with 8 bases matching TRBD1. The TCR sequence derives from a human donor with multiple sclerosis. As DNA, the CDR3 is TGTGCCAGCAGAGAGACAGGGGTTGTTGAAAAACTGTTTTTT. Amino acids: CASRETGVVEKLFF. The complete variable domain, with remaining parts taken from reference TRBV2 and TRBJ1-4, reads EPEVTQTPSHQVTQMGQEVILRCVPISNHLYFYWYRQILGQKVEFLVSFYNNEISEKSEIFDDQFSVERPDGSNFTLKIRSTKLEDSAMYFCASRETGVVEKLFFGSGTQLSVL.